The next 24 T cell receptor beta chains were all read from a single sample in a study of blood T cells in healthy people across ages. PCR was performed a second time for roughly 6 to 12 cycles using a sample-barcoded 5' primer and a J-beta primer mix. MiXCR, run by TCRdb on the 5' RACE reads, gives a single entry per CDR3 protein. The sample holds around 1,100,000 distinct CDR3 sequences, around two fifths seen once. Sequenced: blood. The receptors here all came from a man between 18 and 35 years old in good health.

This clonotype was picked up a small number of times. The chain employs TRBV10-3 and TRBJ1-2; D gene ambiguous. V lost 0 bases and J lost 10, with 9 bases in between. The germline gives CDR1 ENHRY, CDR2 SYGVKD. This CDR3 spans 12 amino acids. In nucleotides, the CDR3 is TGTGCCATCAGTGAGTCTGGGGAGCCCTACACCTTC. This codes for CAISESGEPYTF.

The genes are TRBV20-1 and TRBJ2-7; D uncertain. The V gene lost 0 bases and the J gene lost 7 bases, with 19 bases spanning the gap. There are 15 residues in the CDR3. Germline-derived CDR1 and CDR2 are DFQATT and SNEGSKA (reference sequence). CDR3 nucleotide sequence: TGCAGTGCTAGAGATCTAGAGGCCGGTAGGAATGAGCAGTACTTC. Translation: CSARDLEAGRNEQYF.

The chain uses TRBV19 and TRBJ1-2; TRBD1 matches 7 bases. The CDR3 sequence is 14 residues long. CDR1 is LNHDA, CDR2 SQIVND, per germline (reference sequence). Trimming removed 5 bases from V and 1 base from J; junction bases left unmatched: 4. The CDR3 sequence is CASSEDRINYGYTF. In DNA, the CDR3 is TGTGCCAGTAGTGAGGACAGGATTAACTATGGCTACACCTTC.

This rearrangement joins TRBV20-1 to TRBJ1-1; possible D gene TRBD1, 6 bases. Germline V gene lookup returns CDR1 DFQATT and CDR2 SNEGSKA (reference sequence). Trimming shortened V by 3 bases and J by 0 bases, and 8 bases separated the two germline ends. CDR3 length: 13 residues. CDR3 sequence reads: CSASGGLNTEAFF. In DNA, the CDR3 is TGCAGTGCTAGTGGGGGGCTGAACACTGAAGCTTTCTTT.

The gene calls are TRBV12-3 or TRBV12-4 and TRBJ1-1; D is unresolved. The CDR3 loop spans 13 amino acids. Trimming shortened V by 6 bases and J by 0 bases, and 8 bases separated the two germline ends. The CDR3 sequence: CASRAIMNTEAFF. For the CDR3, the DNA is TGTGCCAGCAGGGCGATTATGAACACTGAAGCTTTCTTT.

The DNA for the CDR3 is TGTGCCAGCAGCCAGGGGACAGGGGGCTACAATGAGCAGTACTTC. Translating gives CASSQGTGGYNEQYF. The chain uses TRBV14 and TRBJ2-1; TRBD1 matches 12 bases. The J call is uncertain, as TRBJ2-7 better fits the DNA end. Germline CDR1 is SGHDN and CDR2 is FVKESK. This CDR3 comprises 15 residues.

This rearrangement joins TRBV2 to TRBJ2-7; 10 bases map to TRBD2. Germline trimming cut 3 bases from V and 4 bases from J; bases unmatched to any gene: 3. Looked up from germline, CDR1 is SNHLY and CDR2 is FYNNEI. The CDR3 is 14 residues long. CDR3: CASSETGLAYEQYF. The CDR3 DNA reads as TGTGCCAGCAGTGAGACGGGACTAGCGTACGAGCAGTACTTC. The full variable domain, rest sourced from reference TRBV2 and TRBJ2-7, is EPEVTQTPSHQVTQMGQEVILRCVPISNHLYFYWYRQILGQKVEFLVSFYNNEISEKSEIFDDQFSVERPDGSNFTLKIRSTKLEDSAMYFCASSETGLAYEQYFGPGTRLTVT.

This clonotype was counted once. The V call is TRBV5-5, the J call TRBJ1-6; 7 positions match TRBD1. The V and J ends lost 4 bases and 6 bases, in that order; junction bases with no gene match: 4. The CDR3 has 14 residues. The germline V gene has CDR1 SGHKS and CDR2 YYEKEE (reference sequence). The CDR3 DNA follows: TGTGCCAGCAGCCCCTACAGGGGTAATTCACCCCTCCACTTT. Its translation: CASSPYRGNSPLHF.

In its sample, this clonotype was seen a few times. CDR3 loop: CASSLREVQGKAFF. In DNA form, the CDR3 reads TGTGCCAGCAGCTTACGGGAGGTCCAGGGGAAAGCTTTCTTT. The rearrangement joins TRBV7-8 to TRBJ1-1; a weak D match, TRBD1 (6 bases). Trimming took off 2 bases at V and 9 bases at J, with 16 bases between the two ends. The CDR3 has 14 amino acids. Per germline, CDR1 SGHVS and CDR2 FQNEAQ.

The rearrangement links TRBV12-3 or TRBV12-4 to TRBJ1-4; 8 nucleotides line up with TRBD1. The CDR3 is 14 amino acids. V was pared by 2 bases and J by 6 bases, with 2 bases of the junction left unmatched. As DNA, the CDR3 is TGTGCCAGCAGTTTACAGGACAGGGATGAAAAACTGTTTTTT. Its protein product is CASSLQDRDEKLFF.

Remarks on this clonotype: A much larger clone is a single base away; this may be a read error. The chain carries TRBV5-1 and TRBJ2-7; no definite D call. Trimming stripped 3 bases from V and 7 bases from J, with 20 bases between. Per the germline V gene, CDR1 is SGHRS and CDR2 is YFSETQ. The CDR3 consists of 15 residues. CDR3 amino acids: CASSSSQTGSNEQYF. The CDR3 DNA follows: TGCGCCAGCAGCTCCTCTCAGACTGGGTCCAATGAGCAGTACTTC.

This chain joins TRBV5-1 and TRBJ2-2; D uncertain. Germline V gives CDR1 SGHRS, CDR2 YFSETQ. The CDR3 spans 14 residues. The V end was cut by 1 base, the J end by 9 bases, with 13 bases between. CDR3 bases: TGCGCCAGCAGCTTGAAGTCAGCTACACGGGAGCTGTTTTTT. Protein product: CASSLKSATRELFF.

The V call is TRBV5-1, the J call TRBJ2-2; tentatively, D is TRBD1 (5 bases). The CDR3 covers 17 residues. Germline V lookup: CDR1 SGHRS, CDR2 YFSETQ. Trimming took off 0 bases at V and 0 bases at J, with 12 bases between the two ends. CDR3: CASSLDGVGANTGELFF. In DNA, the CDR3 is TGCGCCAGCAGCTTGGATGGGGTAGGGGCGAACACCGGGGAGCTGTTTTTT. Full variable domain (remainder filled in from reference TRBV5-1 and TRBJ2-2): KAGVTQTPRYLIKTRGQQVTLSCSPISGHRSVSWYQQTPGQGLQFLFEYFSETQRNKGNFPGRFSGRQFSNSRSEMNVSTLELGDSALYLCASSLDGVGANTGELFFGEGSRLTVL.

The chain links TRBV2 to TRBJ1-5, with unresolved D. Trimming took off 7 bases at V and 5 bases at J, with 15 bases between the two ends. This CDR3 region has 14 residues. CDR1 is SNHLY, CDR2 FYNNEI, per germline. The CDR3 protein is CASNQEDVHQPQHF. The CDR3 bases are TGTGCCAGCAATCAGGAGGACGTCCATCAGCCCCAGCATTTT.

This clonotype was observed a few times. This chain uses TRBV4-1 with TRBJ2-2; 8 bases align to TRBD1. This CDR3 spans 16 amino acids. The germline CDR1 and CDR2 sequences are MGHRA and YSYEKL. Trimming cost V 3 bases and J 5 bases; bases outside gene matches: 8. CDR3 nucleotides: TGCGCCAGCAGCCACGAGCAAGGACAGGGTACCGGGGAGCTGTTTTTT. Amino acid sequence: CASSHEQGQGTGELFF.

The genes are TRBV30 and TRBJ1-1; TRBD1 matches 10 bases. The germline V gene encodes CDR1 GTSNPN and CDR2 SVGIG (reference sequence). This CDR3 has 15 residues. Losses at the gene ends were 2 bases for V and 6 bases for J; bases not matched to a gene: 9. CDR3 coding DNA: TGTGCCTGGAGTAAAGAGACAGGGGGCGTCCCTGAAGCTTTCTTT. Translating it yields CAWSKETGGVPEAFF.

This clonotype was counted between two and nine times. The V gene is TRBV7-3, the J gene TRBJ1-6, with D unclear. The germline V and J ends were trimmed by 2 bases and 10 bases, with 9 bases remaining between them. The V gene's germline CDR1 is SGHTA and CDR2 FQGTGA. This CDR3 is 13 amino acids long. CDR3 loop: CASSLSGKSPLHF. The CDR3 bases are TGTGCCAGCAGCTTATCGGGGAAATCACCCCTCCACTTT.

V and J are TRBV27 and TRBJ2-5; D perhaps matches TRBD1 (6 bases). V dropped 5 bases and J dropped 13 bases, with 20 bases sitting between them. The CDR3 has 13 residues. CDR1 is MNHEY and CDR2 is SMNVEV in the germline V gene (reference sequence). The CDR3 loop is CASSPKGYRALYF. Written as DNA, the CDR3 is TGTGCCAGCAGTCCTAAGGGGTACAGGGCCCTGTACTTC.

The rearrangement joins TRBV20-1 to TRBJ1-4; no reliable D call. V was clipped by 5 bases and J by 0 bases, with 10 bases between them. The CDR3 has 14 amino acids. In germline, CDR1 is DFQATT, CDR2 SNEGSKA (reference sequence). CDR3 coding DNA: TGCAGTGCTGACGGAGCGGCAACTAATGAAAAACTGTTTTTT. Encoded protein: CSADGAATNEKLFF.

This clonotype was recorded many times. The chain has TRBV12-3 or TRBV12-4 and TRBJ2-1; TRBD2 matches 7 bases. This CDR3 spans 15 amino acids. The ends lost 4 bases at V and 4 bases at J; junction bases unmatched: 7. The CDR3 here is CASSSGRGAYNEQFF. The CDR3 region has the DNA TGTGCCAGCAGTTCGGGGAGGGGCGCGTACAATGAGCAGTTCTTC.

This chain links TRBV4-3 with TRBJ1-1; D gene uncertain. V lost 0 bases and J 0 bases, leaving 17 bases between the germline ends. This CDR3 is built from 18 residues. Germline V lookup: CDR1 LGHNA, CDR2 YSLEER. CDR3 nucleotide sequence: TGCGCCAGCAGCCAAGATTTCCCGCGGGTCGCCCTGAACACTGAAGCTTTCTTT. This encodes CASSQDFPRVALNTEAFF.

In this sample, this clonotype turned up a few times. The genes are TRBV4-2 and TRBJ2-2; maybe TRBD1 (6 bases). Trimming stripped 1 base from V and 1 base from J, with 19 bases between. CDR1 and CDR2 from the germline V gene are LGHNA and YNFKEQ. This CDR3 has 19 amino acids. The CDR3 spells CASSQVFLERQENTGELFF. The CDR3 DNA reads TGTGCCAGCAGCCAAGTTTTTTTGGAGAGACAGGAGAACACCGGGGAGCTGTTTTTT.

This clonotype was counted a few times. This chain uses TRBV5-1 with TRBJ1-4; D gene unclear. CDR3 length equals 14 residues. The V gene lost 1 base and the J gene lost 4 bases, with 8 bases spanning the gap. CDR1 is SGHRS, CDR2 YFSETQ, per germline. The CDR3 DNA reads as TGCGCCAGCAGCTTGAGCACGGGTAATGAAAAACTGTTTTTT. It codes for CASSLSTGNEKLFF.

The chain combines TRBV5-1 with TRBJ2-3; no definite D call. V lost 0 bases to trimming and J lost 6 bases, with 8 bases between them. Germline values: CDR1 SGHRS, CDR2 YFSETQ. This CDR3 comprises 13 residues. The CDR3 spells CASSLGERDTQYF. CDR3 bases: TGCGCCAGCAGCTTGGGGGAAAGGGATACGCAGTATTTT. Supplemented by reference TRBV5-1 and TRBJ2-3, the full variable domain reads KAGVTQTPRYLIKTRGQQVTLSCSPISGHRSVSWYQQTPGQGLQFLFEYFSETQRNKGNFPGRFSGRQFSNSRSEMNVSTLELGDSALYLCASSLGERDTQYFGPGTRLTVL.